These T cell receptor beta chains were read from a single sample in a study of cytomegalovirus exposure and HLA in healthy donors. Using immunoSEQ multiplex PCR, the repertoire was profiled, and TCRdb retains in-frame clones only, with some absent. The repertoire holds some 86,000 clones, with 93% as singletons. Material: PBMCs. The receptors derive from a woman in her 30s in good health and CMV-seronegative. Each CDR3 is given with its conserved first and last residue. D genes are given only for firm matches. Where a row states a size, it is once, few, many or the class of an expanded clone; other rows omit it.

v_call: TRBV12-5; j_call: TRBJ1-5; clone_size: -; d_call: TRBD1; cdr3_nt: TGTGCTAGTGGCTCAGGGACAGGGAGAAGCAATCAGCCCCAGCATTTT; cdr3_aa: CASGSGTGRSNQPQHF
v_call: TRBV27; j_call: TRBJ1-1; clone_size: -; d_call: -; cdr3_nt: TGTGCCAGCAGTCCACTTTCCCCGACAGGACAGAACACTGAAGCTTTCTTT; cdr3_aa: CASSPLSPTGQNTEAFF
v_call: TRBV5-4; j_call: TRBJ1-1; clone_size: -; d_call: -; cdr3_nt: TGTGCCAGCAGCTTGGACAGAGACACTGAAGCTTTCTTT; cdr3_aa: CASSLDRDTEAFF
v_call: TRBV19; j_call: TRBJ1-5; clone_size: -; d_call: -; cdr3_nt: TGTGCCAGTAGTACCCGTTGGGCAGGGGCTCAGCCCCAGCATTTT; cdr3_aa: CASSTRWAGAQPQHF
v_call: TRBV15; j_call: TRBJ1-4; clone_size: -; d_call: -; cdr3_nt: TGTGCCACCAGCAGAGATCCGTCAACTAATGAAAAACTGTTTTTT; cdr3_aa: CATSRDPSTNEKLFF
v_call: TRBV30; j_call: TRBJ2-5; clone_size: once; d_call: -; cdr3_nt: TGTGCCTGGAGTGGACTATTGTTTGAGGAGACCCAGTACTTC; cdr3_aa: CAWSGLLFEETQYF
v_call: TRBV7-2; j_call: TRBJ2-3; clone_size: -; d_call: TRBD2; cdr3_nt: TGTGCCAGCAGCCTCTTAGCGGGGGGGCGTACAGATACGCAGTATTTT; cdr3_aa: CASSLLAGGRTDTQYF
v_call: TRBV7-3; j_call: TRBJ2-2; clone_size: -; d_call: TRBD2; cdr3_nt: TGTGCCAGCAGCGTTCTAGCGGGAGTCAACACCGGGGAGCTGTTTTTT; cdr3_aa: CASSVLAGVNTGELFF
v_call: TRBV6-6; j_call: TRBJ2-7; clone_size: -; d_call: TRBD1; cdr3_nt: TGTGCCAGCAGCCGACAGGGGCCCGCCTACGAGCAGTACTTC; cdr3_aa: CASSRQGPAYEQYF
v_call: TRBV11-2; j_call: TRBJ2-1; clone_size: -; d_call: TRBD2; cdr3_nt: TGTGCCAGCAGCCATCAGGCGCCTAGCGGTTATAGGGTCAATGAGCAGTTCTTC; cdr3_aa: CASSHQAPSGYRVNEQFF
v_call: TRBV5-1; j_call: TRBJ1-2; clone_size: -; d_call: -; cdr3_nt: TGCGCCAGCAGCTTCTTGCAGGACGGAGGTGGCTACACCTTC; cdr3_aa: CASSFLQDGGGYTF
v_call: TRBV27; j_call: TRBJ2-7; clone_size: -; d_call: -; cdr3_nt: TGTGCCAGCAGTTTAGCTGAGCACTCCTACGAGCAGTACTTC; cdr3_aa: CASSLAEHSYEQYF
v_call: TRBV7-3; j_call: TRBJ2-4; clone_size: -; d_call: -; cdr3_nt: TGTGCCAGCAGCTTAGATGGATATGTACTGGGTAGCGAGCAGATTCAGTACTTC; cdr3_aa: CASSLDGYVLGSEQIQYF
v_call: TRBV27; j_call: TRBJ1-6; clone_size: -; d_call: -; cdr3_nt: TGTGCCAGCAGTTTTTCGGACATAAATTCACCCCTCCACTTT; cdr3_aa: CASSFSDINSPLHF
v_call: TRBV7-3; j_call: TRBJ1-1; clone_size: -; d_call: -; cdr3_nt: TGTGCCAGCAGCTTAGGGGGCGCGGGCACTGAAGCTTTCTTT; cdr3_aa: CASSLGGAGTEAFF
v_call: TRBV2; j_call: TRBJ2-3; clone_size: -; d_call: TRBD2; cdr3_nt: TGTGCCAGCCGCGGGACTAGCGGGGCATCAGATACGCAGTATTTT; cdr3_aa: CASRGTSGASDTQYF
v_call: TRBV5-5; j_call: TRBJ1-1; clone_size: -; d_call: -; cdr3_nt: TGTGCCAGCAGCGCACGGACGGAGGGCACTGAAGCTTTCTTT; cdr3_aa: CASSARTEGTEAFF
v_call: TRBV5-1; j_call: TRBJ2-3; clone_size: -; d_call: TRBD1; cdr3_nt: TGCGCCAGCAGCTTGGGGGGTGGACAGGGAGGAGATACGCAGTATTTT; cdr3_aa: CASSLGGGQGGDTQYF
v_call: TRBV28; j_call: TRBJ2-7; clone_size: -; d_call: -; cdr3_nt: TGTGCCAGCAGTTTAAGGGGCCCGCCCCTCGAGCAGTACTTC; cdr3_aa: CASSLRGPPLEQYF
v_call: TRBV25-1; j_call: TRBJ2-2; clone_size: few; d_call: -; cdr3_nt: TGTGCCAGCAGCCCGGCAGCGGTGGACACCGGGGAGCTGTTTTTT; cdr3_aa: CASSPAAVDTGELFF
v_call: TRBV27; j_call: TRBJ1-1; clone_size: -; d_call: -; cdr3_nt: TGTGCCAGCAGTTCCGCGACAGATAACACTGAAGCTTTCTTT; cdr3_aa: CASSSATDNTEAFF
v_call: TRBV12-5; j_call: TRBJ2-1; clone_size: -; d_call: TRBD2; cdr3_nt: TGTGCTAGTGGTTTGCGGGGGGATGAGCAGTTCTTC; cdr3_aa: CASGLRGDEQFF
v_call: TRBV7-3; j_call: TRBJ2-1; clone_size: -; d_call: TRBD2; cdr3_nt: TGTGCCAGCAGCAGAACTAGCGGGAGGTCGAATGAGCAGTTCTTC; cdr3_aa: CASSRTSGRSNEQFF
v_call: TRBV27; j_call: TRBJ1-4; clone_size: -; d_call: -; cdr3_nt: TGTGCCAGCAGTTTTTCGACTGGCCAAACCGGGAAACTGTTTTTT; cdr3_aa: CASSFSTGQTGKLFF
v_call: TRBV5-4; j_call: TRBJ2-1; clone_size: -; d_call: -; cdr3_nt: TGTGCCAGCAGCTTGGCAGTATCAGGGATGAATGAGCAGTTCTTC; cdr3_aa: CASSLAVSGMNEQFF
v_call: TRBV5-4; j_call: TRBJ2-1; clone_size: -; d_call: TRBD1; cdr3_nt: TGTGCCAGCAGCTCCGGGACAGGGGATTACAATGAGCAGTTCTTC; cdr3_aa: CASSSGTGDYNEQFF
v_call: TRBV6-1; j_call: TRBJ1-1; clone_size: -; d_call: TRBD1; cdr3_nt: TGTGCCAGCAGTGAAGACAGGGGAAACACTGAAGCTTTCTTT; cdr3_aa: CASSEDRGNTEAFF
v_call: TRBV7-9; j_call: TRBJ1-2; clone_size: once; d_call: TRBD1; cdr3_nt: TGTGCCAGCACCCCAAAGGGGGCTGGCTATGGCTACACCTTC; cdr3_aa: CASTPKGAGYGYTF
v_call: TRBV6-1; j_call: TRBJ2-7; clone_size: -; d_call: -; cdr3_nt: TGTGCCAGCAGTGAAGCTGACGGGAGGGGGCCCTACGAGCAGTACTTC; cdr3_aa: CASSEADGRGPYEQYF
v_call: TRBV13; j_call: TRBJ2-5; clone_size: -; d_call: -; cdr3_nt: TGTGCCAGCAGCTTTAGGGGCCAAGAGACCCAGTACTTC; cdr3_aa: CASSFRGQETQYF
v_call: TRBV4-1; j_call: TRBJ2-5; clone_size: -; d_call: TRBD2; cdr3_nt: TGCGCCAGCAGCCCACTAGCGGGGGGGCCCGAGACCCAGTACTTC; cdr3_aa: CASSPLAGGPETQYF
v_call: TRBV11-2; j_call: TRBJ2-1; clone_size: -; d_call: -; cdr3_nt: TGTGCCAGCAGCTTAGAGCGGGGAATCTACAATGAGCAGTTCTTC; cdr3_aa: CASSLERGIYNEQFF
v_call: TRBV11-2; j_call: TRBJ2-3; clone_size: -; d_call: -; cdr3_nt: TGTGCCAGCAGCCGAAGGGGGGGAGTCGCAGATACGCAGTATTTT; cdr3_aa: CASSRRGGVADTQYF
v_call: TRBV6-5; j_call: TRBJ2-1; clone_size: -; d_call: TRBD1; cdr3_nt: TGTGCCAGCAGTTACATTCAGGGGGATGAGCAGTTCTTC; cdr3_aa: CASSYIQGDEQFF
v_call: TRBV27; j_call: TRBJ2-3; clone_size: -; d_call: -; cdr3_nt: TGTGCCAGCAGGGAGCGGACTTACACAGATACGCAGTATTTT; cdr3_aa: CASRERTYTDTQYF
v_call: TRBV15; j_call: TRBJ2-7; clone_size: few; d_call: TRBD1; cdr3_nt: TGTGCCACCAGTTTCGGGACAGGGGGCTTCTACGAGCAGTACTTC; cdr3_aa: CATSFGTGGFYEQYF
v_call: TRBV5-1; j_call: TRBJ2-5; clone_size: -; d_call: -; cdr3_nt: TGCGCCAGCAGCATGAGCCAAGAGACCCAGTACTTC; cdr3_aa: CASSMSQETQYF
v_call: TRBV5-1; j_call: TRBJ1-1; clone_size: -; d_call: -; cdr3_nt: TGCGCCAGCAGCTTGGTTGTAGGGCGGGCCAGTGAAGCTTTCTTT; cdr3_aa: CASSLVVGRASEAFF
v_call: TRBV7-2; j_call: TRBJ2-6; clone_size: -; d_call: TRBD1; cdr3_nt: TGTGCCAGCAGCTTAATAGGGACAGGGACTGGGGCCAACGTCCTGACTTTC; cdr3_aa: CASSLIGTGTGANVLTF
v_call: TRBV30; j_call: TRBJ1-4; clone_size: once; d_call: -; cdr3_nt: TGTGCCTGGAGTGCTCTTAGTGCAACTAATGAAAAACTGTTTTTT; cdr3_aa: CAWSALSATNEKLFF
v_call: TRBV18; j_call: TRBJ1-2; clone_size: -; d_call: -; cdr3_nt: TGTGCCAGCTCACCAAACGTCCCGGGTGGCTATGGCTACACCTTC; cdr3_aa: CASSPNVPGGYGYTF
v_call: TRBV6-1; j_call: TRBJ1-5; clone_size: -; d_call: TRBD1; cdr3_nt: TGTGCCAGCAGGCCACAGGGGGCGGGTCAGCCCCAGCATTTT; cdr3_aa: CASRPQGAGQPQHF
v_call: TRBV7-9; j_call: TRBJ1-1; clone_size: -; d_call: -; cdr3_nt: TGTGCCAGCAGCTTAGAAGAGTGGACTGAAGCTTTCTTT; cdr3_aa: CASSLEEWTEAFF
v_call: TRBV4-2; j_call: TRBJ1-5; clone_size: -; d_call: -; cdr3_nt: TGTGCCAGCAGCCAAGAGTTAGCTTCGGGGGTTAGCAATCAGCCCCAGCATTTT; cdr3_aa: CASSQELASGVSNQPQHF
v_call: TRBV28; j_call: TRBJ1-2; clone_size: -; d_call: TRBD1; cdr3_nt: TGTGCCAGCAGTCAGGGGGGCTATGGCTACACCTTC; cdr3_aa: CASSQGGYGYTF
v_call: TRBV5-1; j_call: TRBJ1-1; clone_size: once; d_call: -; cdr3_nt: TGCGCCAGCGCCCAAGGGGCAGAGATGAACACTGAAGCTTTCTTT; cdr3_aa: CASAQGAEMNTEAFF
v_call: TRBV30; j_call: TRBJ2-6; clone_size: -; d_call: -; cdr3_nt: TGTGCCTGGGGCACAGGGTCTGGGGCCAACGTCCTGACTTTC; cdr3_aa: CAWGTGSGANVLTF